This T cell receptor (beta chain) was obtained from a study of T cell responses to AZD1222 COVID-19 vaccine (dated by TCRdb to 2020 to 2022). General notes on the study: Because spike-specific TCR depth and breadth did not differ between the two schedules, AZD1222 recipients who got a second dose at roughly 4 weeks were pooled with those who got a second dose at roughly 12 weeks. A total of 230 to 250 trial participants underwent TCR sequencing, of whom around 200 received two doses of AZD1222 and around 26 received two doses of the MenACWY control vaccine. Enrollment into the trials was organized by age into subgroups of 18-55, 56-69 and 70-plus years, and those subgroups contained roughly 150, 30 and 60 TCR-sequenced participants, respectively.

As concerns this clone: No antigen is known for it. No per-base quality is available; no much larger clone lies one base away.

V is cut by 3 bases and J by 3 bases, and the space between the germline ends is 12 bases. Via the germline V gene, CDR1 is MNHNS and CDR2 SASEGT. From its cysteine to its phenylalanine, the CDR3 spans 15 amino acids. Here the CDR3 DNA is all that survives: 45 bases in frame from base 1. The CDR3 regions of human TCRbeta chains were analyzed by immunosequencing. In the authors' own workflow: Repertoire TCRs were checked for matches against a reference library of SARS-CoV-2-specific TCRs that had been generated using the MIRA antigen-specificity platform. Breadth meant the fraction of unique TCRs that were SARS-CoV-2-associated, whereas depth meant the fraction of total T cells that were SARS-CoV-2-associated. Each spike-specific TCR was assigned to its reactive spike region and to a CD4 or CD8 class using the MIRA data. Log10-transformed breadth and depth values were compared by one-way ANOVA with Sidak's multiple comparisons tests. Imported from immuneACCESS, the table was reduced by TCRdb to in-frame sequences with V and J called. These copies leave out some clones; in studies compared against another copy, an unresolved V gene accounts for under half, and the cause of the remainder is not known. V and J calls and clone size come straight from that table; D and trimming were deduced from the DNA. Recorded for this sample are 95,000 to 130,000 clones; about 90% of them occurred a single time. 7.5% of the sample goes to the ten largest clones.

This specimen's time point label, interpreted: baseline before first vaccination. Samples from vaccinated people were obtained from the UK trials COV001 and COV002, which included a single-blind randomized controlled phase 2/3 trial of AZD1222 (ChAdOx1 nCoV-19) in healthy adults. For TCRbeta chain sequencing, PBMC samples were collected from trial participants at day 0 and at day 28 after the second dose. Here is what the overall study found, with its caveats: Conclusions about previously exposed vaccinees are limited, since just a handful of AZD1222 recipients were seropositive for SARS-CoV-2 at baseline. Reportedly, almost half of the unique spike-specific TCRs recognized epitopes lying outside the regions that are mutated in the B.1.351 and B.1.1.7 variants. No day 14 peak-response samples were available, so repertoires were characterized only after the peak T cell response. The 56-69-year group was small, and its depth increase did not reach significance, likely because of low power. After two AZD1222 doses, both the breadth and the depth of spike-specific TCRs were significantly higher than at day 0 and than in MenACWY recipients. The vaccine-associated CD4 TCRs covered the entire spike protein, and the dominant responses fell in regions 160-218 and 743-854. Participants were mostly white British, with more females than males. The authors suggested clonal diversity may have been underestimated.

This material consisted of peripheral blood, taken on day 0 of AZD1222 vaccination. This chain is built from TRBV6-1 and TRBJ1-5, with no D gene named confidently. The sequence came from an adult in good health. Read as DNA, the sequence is TGTGCCAGCAGTGAGTCACCCGGACTCAATCAGCCCCAGCATTTT. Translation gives CASSESPGLNQPQHF.